The clone carrying this T cell receptor beta chain was seen a handful of times. The antigen remains undetermined. The protocol was immunoSEQ multiplex PCR, while the TCRdb copy is restricted to in-frame clones and leaves out a portion. The data hold some 70,000 clones, with roughly 85% observed a single time. Noted time point: after neoadjuvant nivolumab, at surgical resection. Patients had HPV-negative, locally advanced oral cavity squamous cell carcinoma. Germline CDR1 reads GTSNPN; CDR2 reads SVGIG (reference sequence). V was pared by 4 bases and J by 4 bases, with 11 bases between. This CDR3 contains 13 residues. The record originates from a study of neoadjuvant anti-PD-1 for oral cavity cancer. Overall study: Around day 43, patients without progression received a fourth nivolumab dose before surgery.

Whole-study findings and limits: With a few patients per group, TCR findings need larger cohorts. Post-nivolumab, blood T cell clonality was significantly elevated in non-responders.

The chain carries TRBV30 and TRBJ2-4; D is unclear. The sequence derives from a person between 40 and 80 years old with oral cavity squamous cell carcinoma. The material sequenced was PBMCs, taken after nivolumab (anti-PD-1) treatment. As DNA, the CDR3 is TGTGCCTGGACTTCGAACATTAAAAACATTCAGTACTTC. This gives the protein CAWTSNIKNIQYF.